The TCR beta chain described here comes from a study of shared clonotypes between healthy human individuals. CDR1 and CDR2 (germline): KGHSH, LQKENI. Losses at the gene ends were 0 bases for V and 5 bases for J; bases not matched to a gene: 5. The CDR3 runs to 15 residues. As defined, naive CD8 cells were CD45RO-negative and positively selected for CCR7, with terminally differentiated effector memory CD45RA+ cells excluded. Generated by immunoSEQ multiplex PCR, the TCRdb table keeps only in-frame clones and is missing some. The data show around 600,000 clones, roughly 98% seen once. The TCR originated in a man aged 25-40 years in good health. The sequencing input was naive CD8+ T cells sorted from blood. The chain carries TRBV18 and TRBJ2-7; 9 positions match TRBD2. DNA of the CDR3: TGTGCCAGCTCACCACCTGGGCGGGAGGGTAACGAGCAGTACTTC. Encoded protein: CASSPPGREGNEQYF.